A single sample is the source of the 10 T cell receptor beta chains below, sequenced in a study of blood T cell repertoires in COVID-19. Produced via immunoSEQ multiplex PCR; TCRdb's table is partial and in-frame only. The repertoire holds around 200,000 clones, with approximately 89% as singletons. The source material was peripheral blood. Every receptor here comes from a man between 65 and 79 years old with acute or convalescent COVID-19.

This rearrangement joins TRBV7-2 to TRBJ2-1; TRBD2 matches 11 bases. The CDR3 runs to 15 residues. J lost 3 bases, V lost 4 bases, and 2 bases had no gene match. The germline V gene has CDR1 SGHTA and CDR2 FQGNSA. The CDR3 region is CASSSGLAGYNEQFF. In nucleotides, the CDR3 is TGTGCCAGCAGCTCAGGACTAGCGGGCTACAATGAGCAGTTCTTC.

The DNA for the CDR3 is TGTGCCAGCAGCTTCAGGACTAGCGGGGGGGCGGCAGAGACCCAGTACTTC. Encoded protein: CASSFRTSGGAAETQYF. The chain uses TRBV7-2 and TRBJ2-5; 15 nucleotides align to TRBD2. This CDR3 spans 17 amino acids. V shed 3 bases, J shed 4 bases, and the junction held 6 bases outside the gene matches. Germline V gene data show CDR1 as SGHTA and CDR2 as FQGNSA.

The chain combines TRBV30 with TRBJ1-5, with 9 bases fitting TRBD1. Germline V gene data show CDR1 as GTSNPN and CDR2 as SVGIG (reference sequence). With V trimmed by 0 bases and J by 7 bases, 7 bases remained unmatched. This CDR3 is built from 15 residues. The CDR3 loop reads CAWSVGGQGRQPQHF. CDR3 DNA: TGTGCCTGGAGTGTCGGGGGACAGGGAAGGCAGCCCCAGCATTTT.

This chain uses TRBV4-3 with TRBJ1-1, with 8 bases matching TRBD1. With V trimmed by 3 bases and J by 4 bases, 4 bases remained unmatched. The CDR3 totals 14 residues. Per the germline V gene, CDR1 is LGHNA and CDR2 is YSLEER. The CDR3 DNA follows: TGCGCCAGCAGCCAGACAGGGGCGGCCACTGAAGCTTTCTTT. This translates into CASSQTGAATEAFF.

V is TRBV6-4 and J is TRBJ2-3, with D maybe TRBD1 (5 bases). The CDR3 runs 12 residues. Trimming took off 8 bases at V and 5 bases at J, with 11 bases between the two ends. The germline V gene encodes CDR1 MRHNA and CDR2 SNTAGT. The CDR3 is CASGQRGDTQYF. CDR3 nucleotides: TGTGCCAGCGGCCAAAGGGGAGATACGCAGTATTTT.

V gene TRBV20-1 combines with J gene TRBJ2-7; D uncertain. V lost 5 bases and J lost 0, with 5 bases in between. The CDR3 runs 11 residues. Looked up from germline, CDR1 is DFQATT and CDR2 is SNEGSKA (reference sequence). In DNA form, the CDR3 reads TGCAGTGCTTGGAGCTCCTACGAGCAGTACTTC. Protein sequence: CSAWSSYEQYF.

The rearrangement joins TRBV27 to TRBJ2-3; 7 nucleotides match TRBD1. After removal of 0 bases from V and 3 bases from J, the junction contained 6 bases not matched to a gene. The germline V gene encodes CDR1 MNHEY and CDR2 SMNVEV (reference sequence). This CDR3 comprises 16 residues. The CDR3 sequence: CASSLSSGGETDTQYF. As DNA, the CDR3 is TGTGCCAGCAGTTTATCGTCAGGGGGAGAGACAGATACGCAGTATTTT.

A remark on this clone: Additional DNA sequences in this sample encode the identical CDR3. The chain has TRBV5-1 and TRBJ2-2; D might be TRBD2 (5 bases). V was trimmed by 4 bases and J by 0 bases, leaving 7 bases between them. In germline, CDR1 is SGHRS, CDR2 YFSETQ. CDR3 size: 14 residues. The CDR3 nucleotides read TGCGCCAGCAGCCCCGGGACGAACACCGGGGAGCTGTTTTTT. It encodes CASSPGTNTGELFF. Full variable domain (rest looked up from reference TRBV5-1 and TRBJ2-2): KAGVTQTPRYLIKTRGQQVTLSCSPISGHRSVSWYQQTPGQGLQFLFEYFSETQRNKGNFPGRFSGRQFSNSRSEMNVSTLELGDSALYLCASSPGTNTGELFFGEGSRLTVL.

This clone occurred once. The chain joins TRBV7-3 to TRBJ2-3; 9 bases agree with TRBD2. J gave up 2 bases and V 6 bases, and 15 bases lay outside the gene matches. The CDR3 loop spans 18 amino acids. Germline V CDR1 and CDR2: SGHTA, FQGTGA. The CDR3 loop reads CASSQGPAGGPVTDTQYF. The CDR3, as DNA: TGTGCCAGCAGTCAAGGGCCTGCGGGGGGGCCTGTCACAGATACGCAGTATTTT.

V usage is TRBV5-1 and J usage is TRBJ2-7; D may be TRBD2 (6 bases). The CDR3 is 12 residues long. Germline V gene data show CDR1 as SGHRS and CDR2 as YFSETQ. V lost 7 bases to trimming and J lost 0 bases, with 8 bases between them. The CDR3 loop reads CASGGSSYEQYF. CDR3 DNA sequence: TGCGCCAGCGGGGGGAGCTCCTACGAGCAGTACTTC. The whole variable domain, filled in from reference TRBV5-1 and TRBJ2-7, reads KAGVTQTPRYLIKTRGQQVTLSCSPISGHRSVSWYQQTPGQGLQFLFEYFSETQRNKGNFPGRFSGRQFSNSRSEMNVSTLELGDSALYLCASGGSSYEQYFGPGTRLTVT.